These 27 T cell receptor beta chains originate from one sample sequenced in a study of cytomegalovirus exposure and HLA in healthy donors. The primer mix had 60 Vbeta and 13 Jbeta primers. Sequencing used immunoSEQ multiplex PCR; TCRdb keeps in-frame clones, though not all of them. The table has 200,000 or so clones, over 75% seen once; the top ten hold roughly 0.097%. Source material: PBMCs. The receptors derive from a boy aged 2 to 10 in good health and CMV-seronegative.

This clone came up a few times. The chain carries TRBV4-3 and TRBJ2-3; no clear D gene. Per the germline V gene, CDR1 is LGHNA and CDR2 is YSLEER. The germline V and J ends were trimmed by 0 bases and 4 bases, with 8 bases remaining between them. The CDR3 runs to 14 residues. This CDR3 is CASSQDRSADTQYF. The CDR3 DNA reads TGCGCCAGCAGCCAAGATCGTTCGGCAGATACGCAGTATTTT.

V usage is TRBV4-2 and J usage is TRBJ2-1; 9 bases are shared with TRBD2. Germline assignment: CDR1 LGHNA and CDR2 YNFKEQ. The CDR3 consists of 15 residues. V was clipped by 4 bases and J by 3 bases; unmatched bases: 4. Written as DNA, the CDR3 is TGTGCCAGCAGCCTCAGCGGGGGGCACTACAATGAGCAGTTCTTC. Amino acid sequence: CASSLSGGHYNEQFF.

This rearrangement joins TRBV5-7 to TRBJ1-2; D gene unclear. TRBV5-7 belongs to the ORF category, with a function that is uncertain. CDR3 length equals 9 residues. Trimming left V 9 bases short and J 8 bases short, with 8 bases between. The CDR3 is CATTRGYTF. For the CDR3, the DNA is TGTGCCACCACGAGGGGCTACACCTTC.

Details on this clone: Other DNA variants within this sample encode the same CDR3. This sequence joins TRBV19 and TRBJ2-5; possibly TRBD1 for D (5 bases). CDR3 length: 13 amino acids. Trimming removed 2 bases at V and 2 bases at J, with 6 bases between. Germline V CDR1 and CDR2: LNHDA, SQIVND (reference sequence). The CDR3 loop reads CASSIQGQETQYF. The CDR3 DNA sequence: TGTGCCAGTAGTATACAGGGACAAGAGACCCAGTACTTC.

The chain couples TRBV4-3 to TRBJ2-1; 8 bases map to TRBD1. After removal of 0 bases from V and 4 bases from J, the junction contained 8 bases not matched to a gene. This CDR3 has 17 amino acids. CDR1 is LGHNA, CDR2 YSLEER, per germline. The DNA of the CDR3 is TGCGCCAGCAGCCAAGAAGCCTTTCGGGACAGGTACAATGAGCAGTTCTTC. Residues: CASSQEAFRDRYNEQFF.

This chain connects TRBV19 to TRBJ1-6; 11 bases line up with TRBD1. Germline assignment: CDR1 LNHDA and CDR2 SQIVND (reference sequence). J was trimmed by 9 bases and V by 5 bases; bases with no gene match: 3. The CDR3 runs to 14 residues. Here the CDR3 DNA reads TGTGCCAGTAGTCCGGGACAGGGGGGTTCACCCCTCCACTTT. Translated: CASSPGQGGSPLHF. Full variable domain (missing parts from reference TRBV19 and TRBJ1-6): DGGITQSPKYLFRKEGQNVTLSCEQNLNHDAMYWYRQDPGQGLRLIYYSQIVNDFQKGDIAEGYSVSREKKESFPLTVTSAQKNPTAFYLCASSPGQGGSPLHFGNGTRLTVT.

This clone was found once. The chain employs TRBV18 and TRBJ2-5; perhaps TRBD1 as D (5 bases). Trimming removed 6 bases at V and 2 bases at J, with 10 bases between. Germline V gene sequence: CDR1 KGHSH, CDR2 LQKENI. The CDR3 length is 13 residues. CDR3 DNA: TGTGCCAGCTCCGAGAACAGGCAAGAGACCCAGTACTTC. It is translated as CASSENRQETQYF.

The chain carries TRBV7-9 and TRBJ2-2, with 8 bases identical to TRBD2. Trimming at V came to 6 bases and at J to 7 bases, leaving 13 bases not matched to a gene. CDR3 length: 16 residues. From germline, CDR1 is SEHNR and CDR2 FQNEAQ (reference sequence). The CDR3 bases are TGTGCCAGCAGTAACGTAGCGGGGTCATATGGCGGGGAGCTGTTTTTT. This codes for CASSNVAGSYGGELFF.

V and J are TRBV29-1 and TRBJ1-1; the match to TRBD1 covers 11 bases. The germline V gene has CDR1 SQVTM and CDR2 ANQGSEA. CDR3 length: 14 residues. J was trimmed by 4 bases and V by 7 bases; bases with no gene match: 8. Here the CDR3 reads CSAGGGQGVTEAFF. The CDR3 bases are TGCAGCGCGGGGGGGGGACAGGGGGTCACTGAAGCTTTCTTT.

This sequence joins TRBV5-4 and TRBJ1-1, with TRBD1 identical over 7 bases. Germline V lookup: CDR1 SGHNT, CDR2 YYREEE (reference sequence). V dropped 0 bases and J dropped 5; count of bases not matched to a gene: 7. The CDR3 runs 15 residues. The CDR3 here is CASSLDAGGRTEAFF. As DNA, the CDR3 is TGTGCCAGCAGCTTGGATGCAGGGGGAAGGACTGAAGCTTTCTTT.

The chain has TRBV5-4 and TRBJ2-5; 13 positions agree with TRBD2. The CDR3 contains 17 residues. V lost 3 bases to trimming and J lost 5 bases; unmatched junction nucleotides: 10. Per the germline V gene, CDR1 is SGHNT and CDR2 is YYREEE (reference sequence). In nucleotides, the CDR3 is TGTGCCAGCAGCTCAGGGACTAGCGGGAAATGGTGGGAGACCCAGTACTTC. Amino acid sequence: CASSSGTSGKWWETQYF.

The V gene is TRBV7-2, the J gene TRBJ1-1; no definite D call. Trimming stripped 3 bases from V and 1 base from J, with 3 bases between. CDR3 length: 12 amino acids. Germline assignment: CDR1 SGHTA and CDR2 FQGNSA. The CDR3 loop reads CASSFRNTEAFF. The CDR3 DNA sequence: TGTGCCAGCAGCTTCAGGAACACTGAAGCTTTCTTT.

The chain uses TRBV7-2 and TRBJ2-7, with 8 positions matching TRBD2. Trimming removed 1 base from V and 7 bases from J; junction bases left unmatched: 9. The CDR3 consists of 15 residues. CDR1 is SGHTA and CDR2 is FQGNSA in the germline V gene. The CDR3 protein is CASSLVRGPGGEQYF. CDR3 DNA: TGTGCCAGCAGCTTAGTCCGGGGGCCGGGGGGGGAGCAGTACTTC.

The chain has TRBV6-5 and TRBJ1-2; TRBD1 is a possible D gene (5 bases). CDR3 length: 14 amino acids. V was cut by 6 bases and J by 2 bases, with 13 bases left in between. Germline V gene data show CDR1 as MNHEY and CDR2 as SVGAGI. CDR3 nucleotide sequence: TGTGCCAGCAGCCGATCCCGACAGAACTATGGCTACACCTTC. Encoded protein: CASSRSRQNYGYTF.

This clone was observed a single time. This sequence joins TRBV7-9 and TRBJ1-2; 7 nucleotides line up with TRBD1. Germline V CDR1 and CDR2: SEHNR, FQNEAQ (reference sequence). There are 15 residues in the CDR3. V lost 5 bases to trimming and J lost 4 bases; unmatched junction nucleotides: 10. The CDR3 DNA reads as TGTGCCAGCAGCGGGGGACAGCCGGACCCCTATGGCTACACCTTC. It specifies CASSGGQPDPYGYTF.

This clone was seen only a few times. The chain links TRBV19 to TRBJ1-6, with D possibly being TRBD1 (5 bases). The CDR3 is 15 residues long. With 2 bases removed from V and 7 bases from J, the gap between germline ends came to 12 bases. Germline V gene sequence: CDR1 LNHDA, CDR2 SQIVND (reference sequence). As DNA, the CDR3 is TGTGCCAGTAGTATATGGGAGGGACGGAATTCACCCCTCCACTTT. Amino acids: CASSIWEGRNSPLHF.

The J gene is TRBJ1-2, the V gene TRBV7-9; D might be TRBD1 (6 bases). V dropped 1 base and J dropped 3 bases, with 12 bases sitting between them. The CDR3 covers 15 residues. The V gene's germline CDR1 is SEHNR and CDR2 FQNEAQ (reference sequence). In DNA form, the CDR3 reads TGTGCCAGCAGCTTAGGGCAGGGGATGGACTATGGCTACACCTTC. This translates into CASSLGQGMDYGYTF.

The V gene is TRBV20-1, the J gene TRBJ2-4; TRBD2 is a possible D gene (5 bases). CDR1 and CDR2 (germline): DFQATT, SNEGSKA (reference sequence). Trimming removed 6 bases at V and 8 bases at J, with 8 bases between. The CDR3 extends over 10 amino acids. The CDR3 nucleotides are TGCAGTGCGTCCGGGGACATTCAGTACTTC. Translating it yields CSASGDIQYF.

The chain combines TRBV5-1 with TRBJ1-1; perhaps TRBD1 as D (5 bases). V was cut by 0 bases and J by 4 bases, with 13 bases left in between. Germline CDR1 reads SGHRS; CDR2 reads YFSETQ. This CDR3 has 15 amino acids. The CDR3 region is CASSLVVGGGTEAFF. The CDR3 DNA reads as TGCGCCAGCAGCTTGGTGGTCGGCGGGGGCACTGAAGCTTTCTTT. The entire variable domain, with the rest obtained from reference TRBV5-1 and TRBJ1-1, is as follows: KAGVTQTPRYLIKTRGQQVTLSCSPISGHRSVSWYQQTPGQGLQFLFEYFSETQRNKGNFPGRFSGRQFSNSRSEMNVSTLELGDSALYLCASSLVVGGGTEAFFGQGTRLTVV.

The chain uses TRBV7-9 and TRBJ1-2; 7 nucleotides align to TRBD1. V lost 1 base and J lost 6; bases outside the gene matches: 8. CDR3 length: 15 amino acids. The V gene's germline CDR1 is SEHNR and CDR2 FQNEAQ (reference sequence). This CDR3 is CASSLGGQTFHGYTF. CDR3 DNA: TGTGCCAGCAGCTTAGGGGGACAGACCTTTCATGGCTACACCTTC.

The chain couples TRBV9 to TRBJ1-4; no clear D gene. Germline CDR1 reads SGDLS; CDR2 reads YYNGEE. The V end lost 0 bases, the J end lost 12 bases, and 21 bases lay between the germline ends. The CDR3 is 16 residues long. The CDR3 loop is CASSVATTPTGSQLFF. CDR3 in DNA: TGTGCCAGCAGCGTAGCTACAACGCCCACCGGGAGTCAACTGTTTTTT.

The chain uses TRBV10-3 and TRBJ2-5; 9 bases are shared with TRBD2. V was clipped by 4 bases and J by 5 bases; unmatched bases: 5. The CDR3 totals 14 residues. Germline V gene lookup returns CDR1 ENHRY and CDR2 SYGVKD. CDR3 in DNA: TGTGCCATCAGTGCGGCGGGGGGGCCGGAGACCCAGTACTTC. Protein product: CAISAAGGPETQYF.

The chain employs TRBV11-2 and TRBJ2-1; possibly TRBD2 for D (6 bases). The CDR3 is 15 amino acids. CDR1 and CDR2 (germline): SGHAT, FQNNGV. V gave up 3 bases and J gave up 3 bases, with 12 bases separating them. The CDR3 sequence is CASSFGVADYNEQFF. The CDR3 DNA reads TGTGCCAGCAGCTTTGGTGTAGCGGACTACAATGAGCAGTTCTTC.

The DNA of the CDR3 is TGTGCCAGCAGTTTAGGGTTGGGAGCGAATCTCTACGAGCAGTACTTC. It codes for CASSLGLGANLYEQYF. V gene TRBV27 combines with J gene TRBJ2-7; tentative D call: TRBD2 (5 bases). CDR3 size: 16 residues. Per germline, CDR1 MNHEY and CDR2 SMNVEV (reference sequence). V was shortened by 2 bases and J by 3 bases, with 17 bases between the two germline ends.

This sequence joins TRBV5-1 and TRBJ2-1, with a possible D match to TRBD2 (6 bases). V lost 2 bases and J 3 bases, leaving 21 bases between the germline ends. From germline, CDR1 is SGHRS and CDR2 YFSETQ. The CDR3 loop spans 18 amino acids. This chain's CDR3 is CASSLLIGTPNFYNEQFF. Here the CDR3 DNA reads TGCGCCAGCAGCTTACTGATCGGGACTCCGAATTTCTACAATGAGCAGTTCTTC.

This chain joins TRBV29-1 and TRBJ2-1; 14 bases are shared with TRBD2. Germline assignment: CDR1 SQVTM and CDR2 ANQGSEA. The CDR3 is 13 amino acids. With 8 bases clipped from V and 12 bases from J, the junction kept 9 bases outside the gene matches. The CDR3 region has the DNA TGCAGCTTGGGACTAGCGGGGGCCAGAGGGCAGTTCTTC. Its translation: CSLGLAGARGQFF.

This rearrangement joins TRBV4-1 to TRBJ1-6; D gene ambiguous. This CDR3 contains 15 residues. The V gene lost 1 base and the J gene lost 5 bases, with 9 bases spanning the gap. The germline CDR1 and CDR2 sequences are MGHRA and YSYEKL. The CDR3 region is CASSQGPDNNSPLHF. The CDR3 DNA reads TGCGCCAGCAGCCAAGGGCCAGATAATAATTCACCCCTCCACTTT.